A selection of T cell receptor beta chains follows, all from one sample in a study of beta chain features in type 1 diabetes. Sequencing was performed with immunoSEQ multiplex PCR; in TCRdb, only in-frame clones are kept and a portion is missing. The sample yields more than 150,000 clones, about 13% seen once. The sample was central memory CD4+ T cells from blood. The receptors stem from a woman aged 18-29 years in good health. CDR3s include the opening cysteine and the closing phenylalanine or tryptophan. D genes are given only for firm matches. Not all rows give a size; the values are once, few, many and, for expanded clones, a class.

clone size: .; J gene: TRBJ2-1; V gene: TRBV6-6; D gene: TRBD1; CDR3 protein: CASSLDRGSFNEQFF; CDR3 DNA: TGTGCCAGCAGCCTGGACAGGGGGTCATTCAATGAGCAGTTCTTC
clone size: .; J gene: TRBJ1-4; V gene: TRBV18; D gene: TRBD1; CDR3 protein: CASSGQGANEKLFF; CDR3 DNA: TGTGCCAGCTCCGGACAGGGAGCTAATGAAAAACTGTTTTTT
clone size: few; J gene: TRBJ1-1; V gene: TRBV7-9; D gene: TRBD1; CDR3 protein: CASSPGQGSGYTEAFF; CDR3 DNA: TGTGCCAGCAGCCCCGGACAGGGCAGCGGGTACACTGAAGCTTTCTTT
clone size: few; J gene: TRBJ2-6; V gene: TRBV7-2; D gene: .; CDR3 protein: CASSFSSGANVLTF; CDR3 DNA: TGTGCCAGCAGCTTCTCCTCTGGGGCCAACGTCCTGACTTTC
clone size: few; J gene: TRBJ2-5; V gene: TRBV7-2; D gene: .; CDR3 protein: CASSGRLVQETQYF; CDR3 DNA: TGTGCCAGCAGCGGCCGACTAGTCCAAGAGACCCAGTACTTC
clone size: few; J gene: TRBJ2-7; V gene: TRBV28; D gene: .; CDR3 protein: CASSPGDLYEQYF; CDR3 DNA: TGTGCCAGCAGCCCAGGGGACCTCTACGAGCAGTACTTC
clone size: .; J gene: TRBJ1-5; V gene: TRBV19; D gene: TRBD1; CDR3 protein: CASSIFRGTESNQPQHF; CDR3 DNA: TGTGCCAGTAGTATATTCAGGGGGACTGAAAGCAATCAGCCCCAGCATTTT
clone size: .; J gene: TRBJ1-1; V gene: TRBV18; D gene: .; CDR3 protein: CASSPAGNTEAFF; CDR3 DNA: TGTGCCAGCTCACCAGCAGGGAACACTGAAGCTTTCTTT
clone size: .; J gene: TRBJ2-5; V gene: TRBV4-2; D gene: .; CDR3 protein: CASSYGKGLQETQYF; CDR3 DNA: TGTGCCAGCAGCTATGGAAAAGGACTCCAAGAGACCCAGTACTTC
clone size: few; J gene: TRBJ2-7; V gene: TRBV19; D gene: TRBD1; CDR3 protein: CASSKYWTGSYEQYF; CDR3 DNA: TGTGCCAGTAGCAAGTACTGGACAGGGAGTTACGAGCAGTACTTC
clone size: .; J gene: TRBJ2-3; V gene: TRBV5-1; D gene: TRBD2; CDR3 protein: CASSLGLAKDTQYF; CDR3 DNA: TGCGCCAGCAGCTTGGGACTAGCGAAAGATACGCAGTATTTT
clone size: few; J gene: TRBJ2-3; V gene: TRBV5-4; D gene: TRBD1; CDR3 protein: CASSEVGGRGTDTQYF; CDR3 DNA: TGTGCCAGCAGCGAGGTAGGGGGCCGCGGCACAGATACGCAGTATTTT
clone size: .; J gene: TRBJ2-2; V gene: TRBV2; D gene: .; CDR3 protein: CASNREASTGELFF; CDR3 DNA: TGTGCCAGCAACCGAGAGGCTTCCACCGGGGAGCTGTTTTTT
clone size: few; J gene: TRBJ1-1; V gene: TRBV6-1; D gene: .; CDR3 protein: CASSEGHLKTEAFF; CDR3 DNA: TGTGCCAGCAGTGAAGGACACTTAAAAACTGAAGCTTTCTTT
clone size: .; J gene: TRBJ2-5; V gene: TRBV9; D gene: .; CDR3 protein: CASSPSLYQETQYF; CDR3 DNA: TGTGCCAGCAGCCCCTCCCTGTACCAAGAGACCCAGTACTTC
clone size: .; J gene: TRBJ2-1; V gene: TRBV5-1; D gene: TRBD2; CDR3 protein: CASSRSGSEYNEQFF; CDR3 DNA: TGCGCCAGCAGTCGGAGCGGGAGTGAGTACAATGAGCAGTTCTTC
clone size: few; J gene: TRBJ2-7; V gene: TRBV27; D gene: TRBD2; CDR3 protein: CASTSAGTSGYEQYF; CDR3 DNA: TGTGCCAGCACATCAGCCGGGACTAGCGGCTACGAGCAGTACTTC
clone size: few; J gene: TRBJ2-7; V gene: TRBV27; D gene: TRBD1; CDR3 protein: CASSFGGQGTYEQYF; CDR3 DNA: TGTGCCAGCAGTTTTGGAGGACAGGGGACCTACGAGCAGTACTTC
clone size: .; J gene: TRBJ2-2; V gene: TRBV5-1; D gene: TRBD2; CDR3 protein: CASSLLAGDTGELFF; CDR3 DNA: TGCGCCAGCAGCTTGCTAGCGGGGGACACCGGGGAGCTGTTTTTT
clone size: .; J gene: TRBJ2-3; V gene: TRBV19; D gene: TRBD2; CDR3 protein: CASRDRQTSGGSTDTQYF; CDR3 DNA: TGTGCCAGTAGGGACCGCCAAACTAGCGGCGGGAGCACAGATACGCAGTATTTT
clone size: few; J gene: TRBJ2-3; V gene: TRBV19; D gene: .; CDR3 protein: CASSPRGSTDTQYF; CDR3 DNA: TGTGCCAGTAGTCCACGCGGCAGCACAGATACGCAGTATTTT
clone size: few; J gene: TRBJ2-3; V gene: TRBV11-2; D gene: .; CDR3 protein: CASSLERGSQLAQYF; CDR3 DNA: TGTGCCAGCAGCTTAGAACGAGGCAGTCAGTTGGCTCAGTATTTT
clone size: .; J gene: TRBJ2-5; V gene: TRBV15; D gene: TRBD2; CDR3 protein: CATSRPPGLAEETQYF; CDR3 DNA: TGTGCCACCAGCAGGCCCCCGGGACTAGCGGAAGAGACCCAGTACTTC
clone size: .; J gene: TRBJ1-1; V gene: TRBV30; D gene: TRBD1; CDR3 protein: CAWSTGRGFPEAFF; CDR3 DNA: TGTGCCTGGAGTACCGGCAGGGGGTTTCCTGAAGCTTTCTTT
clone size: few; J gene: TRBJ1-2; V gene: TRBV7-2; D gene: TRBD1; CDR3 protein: CASSFPGTGIVYTF; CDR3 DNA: TGTGCCAGCAGCTTCCCCGGGACAGGAATAGTCTACACCTTC
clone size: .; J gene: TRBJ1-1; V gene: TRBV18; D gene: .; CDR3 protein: CASSPRRVNTEAFF; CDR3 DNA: TGTGCCAGCTCACCCCGGAGGGTGAACACTGAAGCTTTCTTT
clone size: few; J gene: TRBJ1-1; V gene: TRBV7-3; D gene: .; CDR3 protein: CASSSGGGVNTEAFF; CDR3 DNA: TGTGCCAGCAGCTCCGGGGGAGGGGTCAACACTGAAGCTTTCTTT
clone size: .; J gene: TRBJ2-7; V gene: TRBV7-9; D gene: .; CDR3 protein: CASSFDRYEQYF; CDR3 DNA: TGTGCCAGCAGCTTTGACAGGTACGAGCAGTACTTC
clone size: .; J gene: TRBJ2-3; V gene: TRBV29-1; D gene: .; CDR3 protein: CGVASTDTQYF; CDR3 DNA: TGCGGAGTGGCTAGCACAGATACGCAGTATTTT
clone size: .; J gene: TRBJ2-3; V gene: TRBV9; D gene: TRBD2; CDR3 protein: CASSAQDLGRGTDTQYF; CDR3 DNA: TGTGCCAGCAGCGCCCAAGACCTCGGGAGGGGTACAGATACGCAGTATTTT
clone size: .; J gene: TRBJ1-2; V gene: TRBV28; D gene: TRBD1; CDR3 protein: CASSLGGTGGNYGYTF; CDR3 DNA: TGTGCCAGCAGTTTAGGGGGGACAGGGGGCAACTATGGCTACACCTTC
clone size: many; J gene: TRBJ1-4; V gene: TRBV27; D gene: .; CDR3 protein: CASSVRQNEKLFF; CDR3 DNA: TGTGCCAGCAGTGTAAGACAGAATGAAAAACTGTTTTTT
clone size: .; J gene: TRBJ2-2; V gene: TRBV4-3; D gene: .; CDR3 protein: CASIGGLGGELFF; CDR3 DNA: TGCGCCAGCATCGGGGGGCTGGGCGGGGAGCTGTTTTTT
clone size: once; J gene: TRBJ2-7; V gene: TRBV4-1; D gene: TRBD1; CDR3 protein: CASSHAGTGAPEQYF; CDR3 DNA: TGCGCCAGCAGCCATGCCGGGACAGGGGCGCCCGAGCAGTACTTC
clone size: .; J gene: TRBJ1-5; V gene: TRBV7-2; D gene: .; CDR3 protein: CASSSEWSNQPQHF; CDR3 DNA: TGTGCCAGCAGCTCTGAGTGGAGCAATCAGCCCCAGCATTTT
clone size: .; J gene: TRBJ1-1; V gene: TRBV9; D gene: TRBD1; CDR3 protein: CASSTQGITEAFF; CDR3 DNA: TGTGCCAGCAGCACACAGGGGATCACTGAAGCTTTCTTT
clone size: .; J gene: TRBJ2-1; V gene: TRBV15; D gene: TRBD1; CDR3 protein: CATSRHKGAGSYNEQFF; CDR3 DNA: TGTGCCACCAGCAGACACAAGGGGGCCGGCTCCTACAATGAGCAGTTCTTC
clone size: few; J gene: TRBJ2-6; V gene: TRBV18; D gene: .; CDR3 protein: CASSPPGMQGSAGANVLTF; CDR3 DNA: TGTGCCAGCTCACCACCCGGTATGCAGGGTAGTGCTGGGGCCAACGTCCTGACTTTC
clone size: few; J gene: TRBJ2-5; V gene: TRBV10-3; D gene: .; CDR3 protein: CAISPDSLETQYF; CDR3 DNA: TGTGCCATCAGTCCGGACTCTTTAGAGACCCAGTACTTC
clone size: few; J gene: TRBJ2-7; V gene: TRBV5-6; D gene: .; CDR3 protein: CASSFLLTGGDYEQYF; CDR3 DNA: TGTGCCAGCAGCTTTCTGTTAACAGGAGGGGACTACGAGCAGTACTTC
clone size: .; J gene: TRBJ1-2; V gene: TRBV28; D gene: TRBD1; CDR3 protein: CASSLSQGAGGYTF; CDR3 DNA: TGTGCCAGCAGTTTATCCCAGGGGGCGGGCGGCTACACCTTC
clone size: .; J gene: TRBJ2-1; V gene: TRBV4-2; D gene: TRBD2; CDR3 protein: CASSLSGTSGLNEQFF; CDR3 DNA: TGTGCCAGCAGCCTCTCCGGGACTAGCGGACTCAATGAGCAGTTCTTC
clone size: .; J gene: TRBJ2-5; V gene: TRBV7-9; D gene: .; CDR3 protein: CASSFGGGTQETQYF; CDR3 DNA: TGTGCCAGCAGCTTCGGAGGTGGCACCCAAGAGACCCAGTACTTC
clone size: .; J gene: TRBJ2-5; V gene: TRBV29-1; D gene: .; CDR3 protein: CSVEDGYF; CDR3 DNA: TGCAGCGTTGAAGACGGGTACTTC
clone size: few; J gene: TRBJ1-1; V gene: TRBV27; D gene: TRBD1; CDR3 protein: CASNLRSDRVMNTEAFF; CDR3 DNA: TGTGCCAGCAACCTGAGGTCTGACAGGGTGATGAACACTGAAGCTTTCTTT
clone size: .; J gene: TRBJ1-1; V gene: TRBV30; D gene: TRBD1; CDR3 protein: CAWSKDRLNTEAFF; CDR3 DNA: TGTGCCTGGAGCAAGGACAGGCTGAACACTGAAGCTTTCTTT
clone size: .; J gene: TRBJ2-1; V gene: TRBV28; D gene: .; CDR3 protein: CASGQDKVISEFF; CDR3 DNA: TGTGCGAGCGGGCAGGATAAGGTTATTTCGGAGTTCTTC
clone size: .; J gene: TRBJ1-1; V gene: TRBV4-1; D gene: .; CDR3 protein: CASSQVREDTEAFF; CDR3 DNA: TGCGCCAGCAGCCAAGTACGGGAGGACACTGAAGCTTTCTTT
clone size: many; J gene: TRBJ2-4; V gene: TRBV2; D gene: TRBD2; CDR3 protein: CASSVDSGRNIQYF; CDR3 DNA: TGTGCCAGCAGTGTGGATAGCGGGAGAAACATTCAGTACTTC
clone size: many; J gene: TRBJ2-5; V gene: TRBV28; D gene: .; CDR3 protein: CASRPMGAAVQETQYF; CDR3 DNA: TGTGCCAGCAGGCCGATGGGGGCAGCAGTTCAAGAGACCCAGTACTTC